This TCR beta chain was sequenced in a study of identical twins. No donor was unhealthy or non-Caucasian. This clonotype came up a few times. TCRdb ran MiXCR on the 5' RACE reads and lists one entry per CDR3 protein. The sample contains 690,000 or so distinct CDR3 sequences, around 5.7% of which appear only once. The length of the CDR3 is 19 residues. CDR1 is LNHDA, CDR2 SQIVND, per germline (reference sequence). V lost 6 bases and J 1 base, leaving 22 bases between the germline ends. This clonotype was obtained from a man aged 18 to 35 in good health. Specimen: naive T cells sorted from blood. V and J are TRBV19 and TRBJ2-6, with D tentatively TRBD2 (6 bases). CDR3: CASRVRGAGLLSGANVLTF. The DNA of the CDR3 is TGTGCCAGTAGGGTGAGGGGAGCGGGTTTACTTTCTGGGGCCAACGTCCTGACTTTC.